The clone carrying this TCR beta chain was picked up many times. Its cognate antigen is unknown. TCRdb analysed the RT-PCR reads with MiXCR anew, one entry per CDR3 protein. The sample has around 760,000 distinct CDR3 sequences, about 15% seen once. The sample comes from a study of response to subunit inactivated influenza vaccine. Notes on the study in general: There was a suggestion from the authors that each seasonal influenza vaccination recruits few new T cells.

This receptor was obtained from a man aged 50 to 59 who received an inactivated influenza vaccine. Material: PBMCs from blood, obtained around two weeks before vaccination.

DNA for the CDR3: TGCGCCAGCAGCCAAGAGTTTGACAGGGGGCAAAGCGAGCAGTACTTC. Protein product: CASSQEFDRGQSEQYF. This chain uses TRBV4-3 with TRBJ2-7; 10 bases align to TRBD1. The germline V gene encodes CDR1 LGHNA and CDR2 YSLEER. V lost 0 bases and J lost 6; bases outside the gene matches: 8. CDR3 size: 16 residues.